A single sample is the source of the 15 T cell receptor beta chains below, sequenced in a study of glioma-infiltrating T cells after dendritic cell vaccination. The table came from immunoSEQ multiplex PCR; TCRdb's copy has only in-frame clones and leaves some out. The sample includes fewer than 75,000 clones, 85% seen only once; the top ten take about 9%. Documented time point: after dendritic cell vaccination, including at tumor progression/relapse. Sequencing was performed on blood, taken after dendritic cell vaccination. Source of these receptors: a human donor with glioblastoma.

This chain uses TRBV7-9 with TRBJ2-7; D call uncertain. This CDR3 contains 15 residues. V was cut by 5 bases and J by 1 base, with 15 bases left in between. In germline, CDR1 is SEHNR, CDR2 FQNEAQ (reference sequence). As DNA, the CDR3 is TGTGCCAGCAGCCCCGACTCGGCCCCATCCTACGAGCAGTACTTC. This translates into CASSPDSAPSYEQYF.

The chain employs TRBV11-3 and TRBJ2-3; 9 bases align to TRBD1. Germline-derived CDR1 and CDR2 are SGHNT and YENEEA. The CDR3 is 16 residues long. The V segment lost 5 bases and the J segment 1 base; nucleotides outside the gene matches: 7. CDR3 residues: CASSARTGAGTDTQYF. CDR3 sequence (DNA): TGTGCCAGCAGCGCCCGGACAGGGGCCGGCACAGATACGCAGTATTTT. The variable domain in full, completed from reference TRBV11-3 and TRBJ2-3, reads EAGVVQSPRYKIIEKKQPVAFWCNPISGHNTLYWYLQNLGQGPELLIRYENEEAVDDSQLPKDRFSAERLKGVDSTLKIQPAELGDSAVYLCASSARTGAGTDTQYFGPGTRLTVL.

The chain carries TRBV5-6 and TRBJ2-5; possible D gene TRBD1, 5 bases. Germline CDR1 SGHDT, CDR2 YYEEEE. CDR3 length equals 14 residues. With 1 base removed from V and 5 bases from J, the gap between germline ends came to 12 bases. The chain's CDR3 is CASSLLQGGETQYF. The CDR3 nucleotides read TGTGCCAGCAGCTTGCTGCAGGGCGGCGAGACCCAGTACTTC.

J is TRBJ2-5 and V is TRBV27; 16 bases match TRBD2. Germline trimming cut 4 bases from V and 2 bases from J; bases unmatched to any gene: 4. The CDR3 is 17 amino acids. CDR1 and CDR2 from the germline V gene are MNHEY and SMNVEV (reference sequence). The CDR3 DNA reads TGTGCCAGCAGTTCCCCGGGACTAGCGGGGGGGCAAGAGACCCAGTACTTC. Translated: CASSSPGLAGGQETQYF.

In nucleotides, the CDR3 is TGTGCCAGCAGTTACTCGGACAGGGGAAATGAAAAACTGTTTTTT. Encoded protein: CASSYSDRGNEKLFF. The J gene is TRBJ1-4, the V gene TRBV6-5, with 9 bases matching TRBD1. Trimming cost V 0 bases and J 5 bases; bases outside gene matches: 1. The CDR3 has 15 residues. Germline V gene sequence: CDR1 MNHEY, CDR2 SVGAGI.

The chain uses TRBV5-1 and TRBJ1-4; tentative D call: TRBD1 (5 bases). The CDR3 spans 14 residues. Trimming pared 6 bases from V and 5 bases from J, leaving 14 bases between. CDR1 is SGHRS and CDR2 is YFSETQ in the germline V gene. CDR3 sequence: CASNPDSSNEKLFF. The DNA for the CDR3 is TGCGCCAGCAACCCAGACAGCTCCAATGAAAAACTGTTTTTT.

The chain carries TRBV13 and TRBJ2-7, with D tentatively TRBD1 (6 bases). Germline V gene data show CDR1 as PRHDT and CDR2 as FYEKMQ (reference sequence). The CDR3 totals 16 residues. The V end was cut by 0 bases, the J end by 4 bases, with 16 bases between. CDR3 DNA: TGTGCCAGCAGCTTAGGCGGGCAGGGGATAGGATACGAGCAGTACTTC. It translates to CASSLGGQGIGYEQYF.

The chain uses TRBV5-4 and TRBJ2-7; 11 positions match TRBD1. The germline gives CDR1 SGHNT, CDR2 YYREEE (reference sequence). This CDR3 region has 15 residues. V dropped 4 bases and J dropped 3; count of bases not matched to a gene: 6. The CDR3 bases are TGTGCCAGCAGCATTGGACAGGGGGCAATCTACGAGCAGTACTTC. Amino acids: CASSIGQGAIYEQYF.

This chain joins TRBV4-3 and TRBJ2-3; a possible D gene is TRBD2 (5 bases). Per germline, CDR1 LGHNA and CDR2 YSLEER. Between the trimmed V and J ends, which lost 0 bases and 9 bases, there was a span of 10 bases. The CDR3 extends over 13 amino acids. The CDR3 is CASSQDRASTQYF. In DNA form, the CDR3 reads TGCGCCAGCAGCCAAGATCGGGCTAGCACGCAGTATTTT.

This clone showed up just once. The chain couples TRBV19 to TRBJ2-3, with 10 nucleotides matching TRBD2. CDR3 length equals 15 residues. Germline V gives CDR1 LNHDA, CDR2 SQIVND (reference sequence). Trimming cost V 4 bases and J 2 bases; bases outside gene matches: 3. CDR3 amino acids: CASSRSGGATDTQYF. The CDR3 nucleotides read TGTGCCAGTAGTAGAAGCGGGGGGGCCACAGATACGCAGTATTTT.

This clone was picked up one time. The same CDR3 can be traced to other DNA sequences in this sample. The V call is TRBV5-6, the J call TRBJ1-6; D is ambiguous. The V gene lost 2 bases and the J gene lost 13 bases, with 16 bases spanning the gap. CDR3 length: 14 amino acids. CDR1 is SGHDT, CDR2 YYEEEE, per germline. The CDR3 sequence is CASSFRETKSPLHF. The CDR3 coding sequence is TGTGCCAGCAGCTTCCGGGAAACTAAATCCCCCCTCCACTTT.

The CDR3 sequence: CAWRTASAVSPLHF. The CDR3 DNA is TGTGCCTGGAGGACAGCTTCCGCCGTTTCACCCCTCCACTTT. The J gene is TRBJ1-6, the V gene TRBV30; a weak D match, TRBD1 (5 bases). V dropped 3 bases and J dropped 9 bases, with 15 bases sitting between them. Germline V CDR1 and CDR2: GTSNPN, SVGIG (reference sequence). The CDR3 has 14 residues.

The CDR3 sequence: CSANRGPVEAFF. The CDR3 DNA is TGCAGCGCTAACAGGGGCCCGGTTGAAGCTTTCTTT. This chain links TRBV29-1 with TRBJ1-1; 7 nucleotides line up with TRBD1. The V gene end was trimmed by 7 bases and the J gene end by 7 bases; junction bases not matched to a gene: 9. Germline assignment: CDR1 SQVTM and CDR2 ANQGSEA. The length of the CDR3 is 12 residues.

The genes are TRBV9 and TRBJ2-2; D not resolved. The CDR3 runs to 13 residues. Trimming removed 3 bases at V and 3 bases at J, with 6 bases between. Germline loops: CDR1 SGDLS, CDR2 YYNGEE. The CDR3 reads CASSGHYTGELFF. The CDR3 DNA reads as TGTGCCAGCAGCGGGCATTACACCGGGGAGCTGTTTTTT. The variable domain in full, with the rest retrieved from reference TRBV9 and TRBJ2-2, is DSGVTQTPKHLITATGQRVTLRCSPRSGDLSVYWYQQSLDQGLQFLIQYYNGEERAKGNILERFSAQQFPDLHSELNLSSLELGDSALYFCASSGHYTGELFFGEGSRLTVL.

The CDR3 reads CASSSYLLGGPDNEQFF. The CDR3 nucleotides read TGCGCCAGCAGCTCCTACCTCCTCGGGGGGCCCGACAATGAGCAGTTCTTC. This chain uses TRBV5-1 with TRBJ2-1; D might be TRBD2 (7 bases). The CDR3 covers 17 residues. Germline CDR1 and CDR2: SGHRS and YFSETQ. The germline V and J ends were trimmed by 3 bases and 5 bases, with 21 bases remaining between them.